The 26 T cell receptor beta chains below come from one sample, sequenced in a study of beta chain features in type 1 diabetes. The sequenced template was cDNA made from the entire isolated RNA. Clones were sequenced by immunoSEQ multiplex PCR, and TCRdb holds only the in-frame ones, with some missing. The sample carries hundreds of thousands of clones, more than 11% recorded once. The sequenced sample was naive CD4+ T cells from blood. These receptors all come from a man between 25 and 39 years old in good health.

As concerns this clone: Other DNA sequences in this sample translate to the same CDR3. The chain carries TRBV9 and TRBJ2-3; a weak D match, TRBD1 (5 bases). Trimming removed 0 bases at V and 3 bases at J, with 8 bases between. This CDR3 is 14 amino acids long. Germline V gene sequence: CDR1 SGDLS, CDR2 YYNGEE. The CDR3 reads CASSVAGATDTQYF. The CDR3 region has the DNA TGTGCCAGCAGCGTAGCTGGGGCTACAGATACGCAGTATTTT.

The rearrangement uses TRBV30 and TRBJ2-4; 7 bases map to TRBD2. The CDR3 sequence is 16 residues long. The germline V gene has CDR1 GTSNPN and CDR2 SVGIG (reference sequence). The V gene end was trimmed by 5 bases and the J gene end by 0 bases; junction bases not matched to a gene: 10. The CDR3 DNA follows: TGTGCCTGGGAACCTAGCGGAGTCGTAGCCAAAAACATTCAGTACTTC. Protein product: CAWEPSGVVAKNIQYF.

The chain recombines TRBV20-1 with TRBJ2-1; D gene ambiguous. The germline V and J ends were trimmed by 5 bases and 5 bases, with 7 bases remaining between them. The CDR3 totals 11 residues. Germline lookup yields CDR1 DFQATT and CDR2 SNEGSKA (reference sequence). The CDR3 DNA follows: TGCAGTGCTGCATCCCACAATGAGCAGTTCTTC. Translating gives CSAASHNEQFF.

This clone was observed a few times. This chain uses TRBV5-4 with TRBJ2-3, with TRBD2 matching over 8 bases. The CDR3 is 15 residues long. The germline CDR1 and CDR2 sequences are SGHNT and YYREEE (reference sequence). V was pared by 0 bases and J by 4 bases, with 4 bases of the junction left unmatched. Here the CDR3 DNA reads TGTGCCAGCAGCTTGGGGAGGACTAGCTCAGATACGCAGTATTTT. Encoded protein: CASSLGRTSSDTQYF.

This clone was seen a few times. This sequence joins TRBV30 and TRBJ1-1, with D unclear. Trimming removed 2 bases at V and 7 bases at J, with 8 bases between. Germline values: CDR1 GTSNPN, CDR2 SVGIG (reference sequence). The CDR3 has 11 amino acids. The CDR3 region is CAWSFNDEAFF. In nucleotides, the CDR3 is TGTGCCTGGAGTTTTAACGATGAAGCTTTCTTT.

The chain is built from TRBV15 and TRBJ2-5; 7 nucleotides agree with TRBD1. V shed 0 bases, J shed 5 bases, and the junction held 12 bases outside the gene matches. CDR1 is LNHNV and CDR2 is YYDKDF in the germline V gene (reference sequence). This CDR3 region has 17 residues. CDR3 sequence reads: CATSREGWTGGWETQYF. The CDR3 DNA is TGTGCCACCAGCAGAGAAGGATGGACAGGCGGGTGGGAGACCCAGTACTTC.

The V call is TRBV9, the J call TRBJ2-2, with D unclear. V was pared by 0 bases and J by 6 bases, with 12 bases between. The CDR3 extends over 15 amino acids. Per the germline V gene, CDR1 is SGDLS and CDR2 is YYNGEE. The CDR3 loop reads CASSVALREPGELFF. The CDR3 coding sequence is TGTGCCAGCAGCGTAGCTCTGAGAGAGCCCGGGGAGCTGTTTTTT.

This clone has just a few counts. V gene TRBV28 combines with J gene TRBJ1-4; 7 bases are shared with TRBD1. The V gene end was trimmed by 6 bases and the J gene end by 7 bases; junction bases not matched to a gene: 14. The CDR3 is 16 residues long. Germline V gives CDR1 MDHEN, CDR2 SYDVKM. The CDR3 reads CASRGVTGRGIEKLFF. For the CDR3, the DNA is TGTGCCAGCAGAGGTGTAACGGGCAGGGGGATTGAAAAACTGTTTTTT.

The chain combines TRBV27 with TRBJ1-4; D is unclear. V lost 6 bases and J 3 bases, leaving 8 bases between the germline ends. The CDR3 runs to 13 residues. CDR1 MNHEY and CDR2 SMNVEV come from the germline V gene (reference sequence). This CDR3 reads CASRRIANEKLFF. CDR3 nucleotides: TGTGCCAGCAGACGGATCGCTAATGAAAAACTGTTTTTT.

The sample holds a few counts of this clone. Germline and junction disagree at one end, which may indicate a read error. CDR3 loop: CAISGTTRGYNEQFF. CDR3 DNA: TGTGCCATCAGTGGGACGACTCGAGGGTACAATGAGCAGTTCTTC. The chain combines TRBV6-5 with TRBJ2-1; D may be TRBD1 or TRBD2 (5 bases each). There are 15 residues in the CDR3. Germline CDR1 is MNHEY and CDR2 is SVGAGI.

The rearrangement uses TRBV2 and TRBJ2-5; 14 bases are a match to TRBD2. V shed 2 bases, J shed 4 bases, and the junction held 9 bases outside the gene matches. Per the germline V gene, CDR1 is SNHLY and CDR2 is FYNNEI. This CDR3 is built from 18 residues. CDR3 loop: CASSELPGLAGDGETQYF. CDR3 DNA: TGTGCCAGCAGTGAATTGCCGGGACTAGCGGGAGATGGAGAGACCCAGTACTTC.

The chain uses TRBV20-1 and TRBJ2-5; 8 bases map to TRBD1. This CDR3 comprises 11 residues. Per germline, CDR1 DFQATT and CDR2 SNEGSKA (reference sequence). CDR3 DNA: TGCAGGGGAGACAGGGGAGAGACCCAGTACTTC. Translating gives CRGDRGETQYF.

This chain connects TRBV25-1 to TRBJ1-1, with D uncertain. This CDR3 has 11 amino acids. The V gene's germline CDR1 is MGHDK and CDR2 SYGVNS. V lost 7 bases and J lost 6, with 9 bases in between. CDR3 DNA: TGTGCCAGCACGAGGGCCGCTGAAGCTTTCTTT. Its protein is CASTRAAEAFF.

V usage is TRBV28 and J usage is TRBJ2-5; TRBD1 matches at 8 bases. Germline CDR1 is MDHEN and CDR2 is SYDVKM. This CDR3 has 14 residues. V lost 6 bases to trimming and J lost 5 bases; unmatched junction nucleotides: 8. The CDR3 DNA sequence: TGTGCCAGCAGCCCTCCCCGGGACAGGGAGACCCAGTACTTC. It yields the protein CASSPPRDRETQYF.

This rearrangement joins TRBV28 to TRBJ2-1; 11 bases fit TRBD2. With V trimmed by 4 bases and J by 13 bases, 18 bases remained unmatched. The CDR3 has 17 amino acids. Germline V CDR1 and CDR2: MDHEN, SYDVKM. CDR3 in amino acids: CASSSTLLRVAGGQQFF. CDR3 sequence (DNA): TGTGCCAGCAGTTCGACCCTCCTTCGGGTAGCGGGGGGGCAACAGTTCTTC. Looking up the rest from reference TRBV28 and TRBJ2-1 gives the full variable domain: DVKVTQSSRYLVKRTGEKVFLECVQDMDHENMFWYRQDPGLGLRLIYFSYDVKMKEKGDIPEGYSVSREKKERFSLILESASTNQTSMYLCASSSTLLRVAGGQQFFGPGTRLTVL.

The chain couples TRBV9 to TRBJ2-5; 9 bases agree with TRBD2. The CDR3 consists of 16 residues. Germline V gene lookup returns CDR1 SGDLS and CDR2 YYNGEE. V shed 2 bases and J 3 bases; nucleotides not matched to a gene: 8. In DNA, the CDR3 is TGTGCCAGCAGCGTCGGACTAGCGAAGATAGAAGAGACCCAGTACTTC. Protein: CASSVGLAKIEETQYF.

This clone was counted between two and nine times. This chain joins TRBV18 and TRBJ2-5; maybe TRBD1 (5 bases). V was trimmed by 6 bases and J by 5 bases, leaving 10 bases between them. The CDR3 covers 12 residues. The V gene's germline CDR1 is KGHSH and CDR2 LQKENI. The CDR3 reads CASSVGVETQYF. In DNA form, the CDR3 reads TGTGCCAGCTCCGTAGGGGTCGAGACCCAGTACTTC.

V and J are TRBV5-1 and TRBJ2-3; D gene unclear. Germline V gene data show CDR1 as SGHRS and CDR2 as YFSETQ. The CDR3 length is 14 residues. Trimming took 2 bases from V and 11 from J, leaving 18 bases between them. CDR3: CASSFLAAWIMQYF. CDR3 bases: TGCGCCAGCAGCTTTTTGGCTGCCTGGATTATGCAGTATTTT.

The rearrangement joins TRBV5-6 to TRBJ2-7; 7 positions agree with TRBD1. CDR3 length: 13 residues. The germline V gene has CDR1 SGHDT and CDR2 YYEEEE. Trimming at V came to 3 bases and at J to 1 base, leaving 1 base not matched to a gene. The CDR3 DNA sequence: TGTGCCAGCAGCTGGACAGGTTCCTACGAGCAGTACTTC. Translated, it gives CASSWTGSYEQYF.

The rearrangement joins TRBV4-3 to TRBJ1-1; the D is unclear. Germline lookup yields CDR1 LGHNA and CDR2 YSLEER. Trimming removed 3 bases from V and 0 bases from J, with 5 bases in between. CDR3 length: 13 amino acids. This chain's CDR3 is CASSHVLNTEAFF. The CDR3 DNA sequence: TGCGCCAGCAGCCATGTCCTGAACACTGAAGCTTTCTTT.

V is TRBV7-2 and J is TRBJ2-1; D is unresolved. V gave up 5 bases and J gave up 7 bases, with 12 bases separating them. From germline, CDR1 is SGHTA and CDR2 FQGNSA. This CDR3 contains 13 residues. This CDR3 is CASSLSPWNEQFF. The CDR3 DNA sequence: TGTGCCAGCAGCCTAAGCCCCTGGAATGAGCAGTTCTTC.

The chain is built from TRBV5-1 and TRBJ2-3, with D possibly TRBD2 on 6 matching bases. This CDR3 has 14 amino acids. From germline, CDR1 is SGHRS and CDR2 YFSETQ. Trimming stripped 3 bases from V and 0 bases from J, with 8 bases between. The CDR3 spells CASSSGTSTDTQYF. The CDR3 DNA reads TGCGCCAGCAGCTCCGGGACTAGCACAGATACGCAGTATTTT. The full variable domain, rest sourced from reference TRBV5-1 and TRBJ2-3, is KAGVTQTPRYLIKTRGQQVTLSCSPISGHRSVSWYQQTPGQGLQFLFEYFSETQRNKGNFPGRFSGRQFSNSRSEMNVSTLELGDSALYLCASSSGTSTDTQYFGPGTRLTVL.

The chain has TRBV10-3 and TRBJ1-3; 9 bases line up with TRBD1. CDR1 and CDR2 (germline): ENHRY, SYGVKD. With V trimmed by 11 bases and J by 3 bases, 5 bases remained unmatched. The CDR3 has 13 amino acids. The CDR3 is CAGTGGSGNTIYF. The CDR3 DNA reads as TGTGCCGGAACAGGGGGCAGTGGAAACACCATATATTTT.

This clone occurred a few times. This rearrangement joins TRBV4-2 to TRBJ2-5, with D unresolved. Looked up from germline, CDR1 is LGHNA and CDR2 is YNFKEQ. The V gene lost 1 base and the J gene lost 6 bases, with 15 bases spanning the gap. This CDR3 is 15 amino acids long. CDR3 amino acids: CASSQGSTGPQTQYF. The CDR3 nucleotides are TGTGCCAGCAGCCAAGGTTCTACCGGGCCCCAGACCCAGTACTTC.

The chain links TRBV27 to TRBJ2-7; the D call may be TRBD1 or TRBD2 (6 bases each). Trimming removed 5 bases from V and 5 bases from J, with 22 bases in between. Germline loops: CDR1 MNHEY, CDR2 SMNVEV (reference sequence). The CDR3 has 16 residues. The CDR3 region is CASSPLGGRAKDEQYV. The CDR3 nucleotides read TGTGCCAGCAGTCCCTTGGGGGGCAGGGCCAAGGACGAGCAGTACGTC.

V and J are TRBV18 and TRBJ2-5; D is uncertain. V gave up 2 bases and J gave up 1 base, with 8 bases separating them. Germline-derived CDR1 and CDR2 are KGHSH and LQKENI. CDR3 size: 14 residues. In nucleotides, the CDR3 is TGTGCCAGCTCACCAATTGGCAGCCAAGAGACCCAGTACTTC. It translates to CASSPIGSQETQYF.